A single sample is the source of the 5 T cell receptor beta chains below, sequenced in a study of siplizumab effects on memory and regulatory T cells. Method: immunoSEQ multiplex PCR; TCRdb's copy keeps in-frame clones and lacks some. The repertoire holds about 87,000 clones, with 94% as singletons. The specimen was non-Treg CD4+ T cells sorted from blood. The receptors here all came from a human donor in good health.

The table lists this clone with a few counts. The chain joins TRBV27 to TRBJ1-1; tentative D call: TRBD1 (5 bases). Trimming removed 5 bases at V and 6 bases at J, with 13 bases between. CDR1 and CDR2 (germline): MNHEY, SMNVEV (reference sequence). The CDR3 totals 13 residues. The CDR3 spells CASSQRQRSEAFF. The CDR3 DNA reads as TGTGCCAGCAGTCAAAGACAGAGATCTGAAGCTTTCTTT.

The chain uses TRBV5-1 and TRBJ1-2; D gene uncertain. The CDR3 covers 15 residues. The V end was cut by 4 bases, the J end by 5 bases, with 18 bases between. CDR1 is SGHRS and CDR2 is YFSETQ in the germline V gene. CDR3 protein: CASSPSPQTPYGYTF. The CDR3 coding sequence is TGCGCCAGCAGCCCCAGTCCCCAAACGCCGTATGGCTACACCTTC.

The chain couples TRBV4-2 to TRBJ1-1; TRBD1 is a possible D gene (6 bases). This CDR3 is 18 amino acids long. From germline, CDR1 is LGHNA and CDR2 YNFKEQ. V shed 0 bases and J shed 1 base, with 18 bases lying between them. The CDR3 loop is CASSQDPESYRANTEAFF. CDR3 DNA sequence: TGTGCCAGCAGCCAAGACCCTGAATCCTACAGGGCGAACACTGAAGCTTTCTTT.

V usage is TRBV19 and J usage is TRBJ1-1, with D tentatively TRBD1 (6 bases). The CDR3 length is 16 residues. Germline V lookup: CDR1 LNHDA, CDR2 SQIVND (reference sequence). Trimming stripped 5 bases from V and 4 bases from J, with 20 bases between. The CDR3 is CASSSRPGAAGTEAFF. CDR3 sequence (DNA): TGTGCCAGTAGTTCTCGGCCAGGGGCCGCTGGCACTGAAGCTTTCTTT.

This clone was detected once. Other DNA sequences in the sample encode the same CDR3. V and J are TRBV30 and TRBJ1-3; TRBD1 agrees at 7 bases. This CDR3 comprises 13 residues. The V and J ends lost 5 bases and 4 bases, in that order; junction bases with no gene match: 5. Germline lookup yields CDR1 GTSNPN and CDR2 SVGIG (reference sequence). CDR3 protein: CAWDRDTGNTIYF. The DNA for the CDR3 is TGTGCCTGGGACAGGGATACGGGAAACACCATATATTTT. Looking up the rest from reference TRBV30 and TRBJ1-3 gives the full variable domain: SQTIHQWPATLVQPVGSPLSLECTVEGTSNPNLYWYRQAAGRGLQLLFYSVGIGQISSEVPQNLSASRPQDRQFILSSKKLLLSDSGFYLCAWDRDTGNTIYFGEGSWLTVV.